Listed below are T cell receptor beta chains from one sample, sequenced in a study of beta chain features in type 1 diabetes. Assay: immunoSEQ multiplex PCR; the TCRdb copy retains only in-frame clones and omits some. The sample yields 400,000 or so clones, 8.5% to 10% seen once. The sequenced material came from central memory CD4+ T cells from blood. These receptors were obtained from a man aged 30-40 years with type 1 diabetes. Both conserved end residues are part of each CDR3. D genes are given only for firm matches. Clone sizes are given selectively: once, few, many, or a class where the clone is expanded.

v_gene: TRBV7-8; j_gene: TRBJ2-3; d_gene: TRBD2; abundance: few; CDR3nt: TGTGCCAGCAGCCTTGGGACTAGCGGAGCGCTAGATACGCAGTATTTT; CDR3aa: CASSLGTSGALDTQYF
v_gene: TRBV9; j_gene: TRBJ2-1; d_gene: -; abundance: few; CDR3nt: TGTGCCAGCAGCGTAGAATCGGGGTCGAGCTCCTACAATGAGCAGTTCTTC; CDR3aa: CASSVESGSSSYNEQFF
v_gene: TRBV7-9; j_gene: TRBJ2-7; d_gene: -; abundance: -; CDR3nt: TGTGCCAGCAGCTTTAGCTACGAGCAGTACTTC; CDR3aa: CASSFSYEQYF
v_gene: TRBV11-2; j_gene: TRBJ2-1; d_gene: -; abundance: few; CDR3nt: TGTGCCAGCAGCCACCGAGACAATTACAATGAGCAGTTCTTC; CDR3aa: CASSHRDNYNEQFF
v_gene: TRBV6-1; j_gene: TRBJ2-7; d_gene: TRBD1; abundance: few; CDR3nt: TGTGCCAGCAGTGTACCACAGGGGGCGGGCGAGCAGTACTTC; CDR3aa: CASSVPQGAGEQYF
v_gene: TRBV19; j_gene: TRBJ2-6; d_gene: -; abundance: many; CDR3nt: TGTGCCAGTAATAAGAACCCAACCTCTGGGGCCAACGTCCTGACTTTC; CDR3aa: CASNKNPTSGANVLTF
v_gene: TRBV14; j_gene: TRBJ2-3; d_gene: -; abundance: -; CDR3nt: TGTGCCAGCAGCCCCCCAGCGAGTTACACAGATACGCAGTATTTT; CDR3aa: CASSPPASYTDTQYF
v_gene: TRBV18; j_gene: TRBJ2-7; d_gene: -; abundance: -; CDR3nt: TGTGCCAGCTCACCTGGACAGTCCTCCTACGAGCAGTACTTC; CDR3aa: CASSPGQSSYEQYF
v_gene: TRBV27; j_gene: TRBJ2-1; d_gene: -; abundance: -; CDR3nt: TGTGCCAGCAGTTTATTGACGACCCTCGGGAATGAGCAGTTCTTC; CDR3aa: CASSLLTTLGNEQFF
v_gene: TRBV19; j_gene: TRBJ1-5; d_gene: -; abundance: -; CDR3nt: TGTGCCAGTAGCCCGTGGACGGGGGATCAGCCCCAGCATTTT; CDR3aa: CASSPWTGDQPQHF
v_gene: TRBV28; j_gene: TRBJ2-3; d_gene: -; abundance: few; CDR3nt: TGTGCCAGCAAAGGACAGCTATCCACAGATACGCAGTATTTT; CDR3aa: CASKGQLSTDTQYF
v_gene: TRBV6-5; j_gene: TRBJ2-1; d_gene: -; abundance: -; CDR3nt: TGTGCCAGCAGTCCGCGGGACGTAGCGTTGTTCTTC; CDR3aa: CASSPRDVALFF
v_gene: TRBV5-1; j_gene: TRBJ2-2; d_gene: TRBD2; abundance: few; CDR3nt: TGCGCCAGCAGCTCTAGCGGAGCGAACACCGGGGAGCTGTTTTTT; CDR3aa: CASSSSGANTGELFF
v_gene: TRBV11-2; j_gene: TRBJ2-3; d_gene: -; abundance: few; CDR3nt: TGTGCCAGCAGCTTTAACCAAGATACGCAGTATTTT; CDR3aa: CASSFNQDTQYF
v_gene: TRBV5-1; j_gene: TRBJ2-6; d_gene: TRBD1; abundance: few; CDR3nt: TGCGCCAGCAAGACAGGGGACATCTCTGGGGCCAACGTCCTGACTTTC; CDR3aa: CASKTGDISGANVLTF
v_gene: TRBV7-2; j_gene: TRBJ1-2; d_gene: TRBD1; abundance: few; CDR3nt: TGTGCCAGCAGCTCAGTCCAAACAGGGGGCGGGTATGGCTACACCTTC; CDR3aa: CASSSVQTGGGYGYTF
v_gene: TRBV6-6; j_gene: TRBJ2-5; d_gene: -; abundance: -; CDR3nt: TGTGCCAGCAGTGGGTTGACGCAAGAGACCCAGTACTTC; CDR3aa: CASSGLTQETQYF
v_gene: TRBV7-2; j_gene: TRBJ2-7; d_gene: -; abundance: few; CDR3nt: TGTGCCAGCAGCTCCGGCGTCCCAAACTACGAGCAGTACTTC; CDR3aa: CASSSGVPNYEQYF
v_gene: TRBV28; j_gene: TRBJ2-2; d_gene: -; abundance: -; CDR3nt: TGTGCCAGCAGTTTGGGCCAGAACACCGGGGAGCTGTTTTTT; CDR3aa: CASSLGQNTGELFF
v_gene: TRBV14; j_gene: TRBJ2-3; d_gene: -; abundance: -; CDR3nt: TGTGCCAGCAGCCACCCGACTACCAGCACAGATACGCAGTATTTT; CDR3aa: CASSHPTTSTDTQYF
v_gene: TRBV6-6; j_gene: TRBJ1-2; d_gene: -; abundance: few; CDR3nt: TGTGCCAGCAGTGTTGGGACCTATGGCTACACCTTC; CDR3aa: CASSVGTYGYTF
v_gene: TRBV28; j_gene: TRBJ1-5; d_gene: -; abundance: many; CDR3nt: TGTGCCAGCAAAGGGCGAAGCAATCAGCCCCAGCATTTT; CDR3aa: CASKGRSNQPQHF
v_gene: TRBV18; j_gene: TRBJ2-7; d_gene: -; abundance: -; CDR3nt: TGTGCCAGCTCCCGGGCGAGAAGTTACGAGCAGTACTTC; CDR3aa: CASSRARSYEQYF
v_gene: TRBV4-2; j_gene: TRBJ1-2; d_gene: -; abundance: many; CDR3nt: TGTGCCAGCAGCGGGCGTTTGTATGGCTACACCTTC; CDR3aa: CASSGRLYGYTF
v_gene: TRBV5-1; j_gene: TRBJ2-7; d_gene: TRBD2; abundance: -; CDR3nt: TGCGCCAGCACCGACCCGGGCCGGGGGGTCCGCGAGCAGTACTTC; CDR3aa: CASTDPGRGVREQYF
v_gene: TRBV5-1; j_gene: TRBJ2-1; d_gene: -; abundance: -; CDR3nt: TGCGCCAGCAGCTCGGACGGGGGCAATGAGCAGTTCTTC; CDR3aa: CASSSDGGNEQFF
v_gene: TRBV30; j_gene: TRBJ1-2; d_gene: TRBD1; abundance: -; CDR3nt: TGTGCCTGGAGTGCTAGGACAGGGGGCCGGTTAGGCTATGGCTACACCTTC; CDR3aa: CAWSARTGGRLGYGYTF
v_gene: TRBV5-4; j_gene: TRBJ2-3; d_gene: TRBD2; abundance: -; CDR3nt: TGTGCCAGCAGCTTTTCACTAGCGGGAGAGGATACGCAGTATTTT; CDR3aa: CASSFSLAGEDTQYF
v_gene: TRBV29-1; j_gene: TRBJ1-3; d_gene: -; abundance: few; CDR3nt: TGCAGCGGTCAACAGGGACTTGCTGGAAACACCATATATTTT; CDR3aa: CSGQQGLAGNTIYF
v_gene: TRBV7-2; j_gene: TRBJ2-7; d_gene: -; abundance: -; CDR3nt: TGTGCCAGCAGCCAAGTCGGAGACTACTCCTACGAGCAGTACTTC; CDR3aa: CASSQVGDYSYEQYF
v_gene: TRBV6-6; j_gene: TRBJ1-1; d_gene: -; abundance: few; CDR3nt: TGTGCCAGCAGCCCTCCCTTGAACACTGAAGCTTTCTTT; CDR3aa: CASSPPLNTEAFF
v_gene: TRBV7-2; j_gene: TRBJ1-1; d_gene: -; abundance: few; CDR3nt: TGTGCCAGCAGCTTCCGGGGGACCAACACTGAAGCTTTCTTT; CDR3aa: CASSFRGTNTEAFF
v_gene: TRBV2; j_gene: TRBJ1-2; d_gene: -; abundance: -; CDR3nt: TGTGCCAGCACTCCCTCCGGGCCCTATGGCTACACCTTC; CDR3aa: CASTPSGPYGYTF
v_gene: TRBV27; j_gene: TRBJ2-2; d_gene: -; abundance: -; CDR3nt: TGTGCCAGCAGTTTTGCAGGGATTTATGGCGACACCGGGGAGCTGTTTTTT; CDR3aa: CASSFAGIYGDTGELFF
v_gene: TRBV11-2; j_gene: TRBJ2-7; d_gene: TRBD2; abundance: few; CDR3nt: TGTGCCAGCAGCTTAGCACTAGCGAGAGGGGAGCAGTACTTC; CDR3aa: CASSLALARGEQYF
v_gene: TRBV28; j_gene: TRBJ1-5; d_gene: -; abundance: many; CDR3nt: TGTGCCAGCAACAAAACCGACAGCATTTTTAGCAATCAGCCCCAGCATTTT; CDR3aa: CASNKTDSIFSNQPQHF
v_gene: TRBV30; j_gene: TRBJ2-5; d_gene: -; abundance: -; CDR3nt: TGTGCCAGCAGGTACCCGGGCCTCCCGTACTTC; CDR3aa: CASRYPGLPYF
v_gene: TRBV18; j_gene: TRBJ1-1; d_gene: -; abundance: many; CDR3nt: TGTGCCAGCTCAAAAGTTGTCCAGCAAATGAACACTGAAGCTTTCTTT; CDR3aa: CASSKVVQQMNTEAFF
v_gene: TRBV28; j_gene: TRBJ2-1; d_gene: -; abundance: few; CDR3nt: TGTGCCAGCTCTAGGTGGGTAGGAGATGAGCAGTTCTTC; CDR3aa: CASSRWVGDEQFF
v_gene: TRBV6-6; j_gene: TRBJ2-1; d_gene: -; abundance: -; CDR3nt: TGTGCCAGCAGGGAGGATCCTTACAATGAGCAGTTCTTC; CDR3aa: CASREDPYNEQFF